The 19 T cell receptor beta chains below all came from one sample that was sequenced in a study of blood T cell repertoires in COVID-19. Generated by immunoSEQ multiplex PCR, the TCRdb table keeps only in-frame clones and is missing some. The sample lists approximately 180,000 clones, roughly 88% seen once, with 5.5% to 8% in the top ten. Sequenced: peripheral blood. Receptor source: a woman in her forties with COVID-19, enrolled during active disease.

The chain recombines TRBV10-3 with TRBJ1-6, with a possible D match to TRBD1 (5 bases). CDR1 ENHRY and CDR2 SYGVKD come from the germline V gene. The CDR3 covers 13 residues. The V and J ends lost 11 bases and 4 bases respectively, with 12 bases between them. CDR3 bases: TGTGCCGTAACAGGCGATTATAATTCACCCCTCCACTTT. This encodes CAVTGDYNSPLHF.

This chain connects TRBV9 to TRBJ1-3, with D unresolved. The CDR3 sequence is 16 residues long. The germline V gene encodes CDR1 SGDLS and CDR2 YYNGEE. Trimming left V 4 bases short and J 0 bases short, with 14 bases between. The DNA for the CDR3 is TGTGCCAGCAGCCCCCTAGGTCGTGACTCTGGAAACACCATATATTTT. Its protein is CASSPLGRDSGNTIYF.

The chain has TRBV6-1 and TRBJ2-7; 9 nucleotides line up with TRBD1. Germline V gene lookup returns CDR1 MNHNS and CDR2 SASEGT. V lost 0 bases, J lost 6 bases, and 6 bases stayed unmatched. The CDR3 totals 15 residues. The CDR3 sequence: CASSEALGDRAEQYF. The CDR3 region has the DNA TGTGCCAGCAGTGAAGCGCTGGGGGACAGGGCCGAGCAGTACTTC.

This clone has a handful of counts. The gene calls are TRBV3-1 (or the pseudogene TRBV3-2) and TRBJ1-1; D is unclear. Trimming stripped 5 bases from V and 8 bases from J, with 15 bases between. The CDR3 covers 13 residues. Germline CDR1 LGHDT, CDR2 YNNKEL (reference sequence). CDR3 loop: CASSSVRGLEAFF. The CDR3 DNA sequence: TGTGCCAGCAGCTCTGTACGAGGCCTCGAAGCTTTCTTT.

This rearrangement joins TRBV16 to TRBJ1-1; D is unresolved. Germline V lookup: CDR1 KGHSY, CDR2 FQNENV. Trimming cost V 2 bases and J 1 base, with 5 bases left between them. There are 13 residues in the CDR3. This CDR3 reads CASSQGQNTEAFF. The CDR3 DNA reads as TGTGCCAGCAGCCAAGGCCAGAACACTGAAGCTTTCTTT.

The rearrangement joins TRBV28 to TRBJ2-7; TRBD1 might be the D (6 bases). The CDR3 runs 15 residues. V lost 2 bases and J lost 1, with 12 bases in between. Germline CDR1 MDHEN, CDR2 SYDVKM. CDR3 coding DNA: TGTGCCAGCAGTTTAGGGGGCATGCAGTCCTACGAGCAGTACTTC. Amino acids: CASSLGGMQSYEQYF.

V usage is TRBV7-9 and J usage is TRBJ2-1; the match to TRBD2 covers 8 bases. The CDR3 is 15 amino acids. V gave up 5 bases and J gave up 6 bases; unmatched junction bases: 9. CDR1 is SEHNR, CDR2 FQNEAQ, per germline (reference sequence). CDR3 protein: CASSRSGGPRNEQFF. The CDR3 region has the DNA TGTGCCAGCAGCCGCTCGGGGGGGCCTCGCAATGAGCAGTTCTTC.

The V call is TRBV2, the J call TRBJ1-5; 9 nucleotides align to TRBD1. Germline V gives CDR1 SNHLY, CDR2 FYNNEI. The CDR3 consists of 15 residues. The junction had 12 bases not matched to a gene; V was cut back by 6 bases and J by 9 bases. The CDR3 sequence: CASSSSTGGLGPQHF. The CDR3 bases are TGTGCCAGCAGCTCGTCGACAGGGGGATTGGGGCCCCAGCATTTT. Using reference TRBV2 and TRBJ1-5 for the parts outside the CDR3, the full variable domain is EPEVTQTPSHQVTQMGQEVILRCVPISNHLYFYWYRQILGQKVEFLVSFYNNEISEKSEIFDDQFSVERPDGSNFTLKIRSTKLEDSAMYFCASSSSTGGLGPQHFGDGTRLSIL.

This rearrangement joins TRBV28 to TRBJ2-7; a weak D match, TRBD1 (6 bases). Trimming stripped 2 bases from V and 2 bases from J, with 13 bases between. The V gene's germline CDR1 is MDHEN and CDR2 SYDVKM. The CDR3 spans 15 residues. The CDR3: CASSLGGLFTYEQYF. CDR3 DNA: TGTGCCAGCAGTTTAGGGGGCCTCTTCACCTACGAGCAGTACTTC.

The chain combines TRBV7-6 with TRBJ2-5, with D hard to call. The CDR3 loop spans 11 amino acids. CDR1 is SGHVS and CDR2 is FNYEAQ in the germline V gene. Between the trimmed V and J ends, which lost 5 bases and 5 bases, there was a span of 6 bases. CDR3 protein: CASSIGETQYF. DNA for the CDR3: TGTGCCAGCAGCATCGGGGAGACCCAGTACTTC.

V gene TRBV5-1 combines with J gene TRBJ2-7; TRBD1 aligns across 8 bases. This CDR3 spans 14 amino acids. Germline CDR1 SGHRS, CDR2 YFSETQ. The J segment lost 6 bases and the V segment lost 3 bases, leaving 8 bases of the junction unmatched. The CDR3 DNA follows: TGCGCCAGCAGCTCTTCACAGGGGGGCGGCGAGCAGTACTTC. Its protein is CASSSSQGGGEQYF.

V usage is TRBV19 and J usage is TRBJ2-2; tentative D call: TRBD1 (6 bases). The germline V and J ends were trimmed by 1 base and 5 bases, with 14 bases remaining between them. Germline CDR1 reads LNHDA; CDR2 reads SQIVND (reference sequence). The length of the CDR3 is 16 residues. CDR3 nucleotides: TGTGCCAGTAGTATAGTGACAGGACGCATTACCGGGGAGCTGTTTTTT. Translation: CASSIVTGRITGELFF.

The rearrangement uses TRBV9 and TRBJ2-5; tentative D call: TRBD1 (5 bases). The V end lost 0 bases, the J end lost 5 bases, and 11 bases lay between the germline ends. CDR1 and CDR2 from the germline V gene are SGDLS and YYNGEE. The CDR3 is 14 residues long. CDR3 amino acids: CASSVAGSEETQYF. The CDR3 DNA is TGTGCCAGCAGCGTAGCAGGGTCGGAGGAGACCCAGTACTTC.

The chain is built from TRBV9 and TRBJ2-6; D unclear. CDR3 size: 15 residues. CDR1 is SGDLS and CDR2 is YYNGEE in the germline V gene. Trimming left V 0 bases short and J 4 bases short, with 8 bases between. This CDR3 reads CASSVGSLGANVLTF. CDR3 nucleotides: TGTGCCAGCAGCGTAGGGTCACTCGGGGCCAACGTCCTGACTTTC.

The chain recombines TRBV28 with TRBJ2-3; 7 nucleotides line up with TRBD2. Germline V gene lookup returns CDR1 MDHEN and CDR2 SYDVKM. The CDR3 sequence is 15 residues long. V lost 3 bases and J lost 0; bases outside the gene matches: 3. Here the CDR3 reads CASSFSGVSTDTQYF. The DNA for the CDR3 is TGTGCCAGCAGTTTCAGCGGGGTTAGCACAGATACGCAGTATTTT. The entire variable domain, with the rest obtained from reference TRBV28 and TRBJ2-3, is as follows: DVKVTQSSRYLVKRTGEKVFLECVQDMDHENMFWYRQDPGLGLRLIYFSYDVKMKEKGDIPEGYSVSREKKERFSLILESASTNQTSMYLCASSFSGVSTDTQYFGPGTRLTVL.

The gene calls are TRBV18 and TRBJ2-2; 8 positions match TRBD1. The length of the CDR3 is 14 residues. Trimming at V came to 8 bases and at J to 4 bases, leaving 6 bases not matched to a gene. CDR1 and CDR2 (germline): KGHSH, LQKENI. The CDR3 sequence is CASQETGVTGELFF. The CDR3 DNA sequence: TGTGCCAGCCAAGAGACAGGGGTCACCGGGGAGCTGTTTTTT.

The rearrangement uses TRBV9 and TRBJ1-1; TRBD1 matches 9 bases. This CDR3 has 15 amino acids. The germline V gene encodes CDR1 SGDLS and CDR2 YYNGEE. The trim removed 2 bases at V and 4 bases at J, leaving 6 bases unmatched. The CDR3 bases are TGTGCCAGCAGCGTCACAGGGGGCGCGTTCACTGAAGCTTTCTTT. Translated: CASSVTGGAFTEAFF.

V and J are TRBV3-1 (or the pseudogene TRBV3-2) and TRBJ2-1, with 7 positions matching TRBD1. The CDR3 contains 15 residues. Per germline, CDR1 LGHDT and CDR2 YNNKEL (reference sequence). V gave up 4 bases and J gave up 1 base; unmatched junction bases: 4. The CDR3 DNA sequence: TGTGCCAGCAGCCGAGAACAGGGGTCCTACAATGAGCAGTTCTTC. Protein sequence: CASSREQGSYNEQFF.

J is TRBJ1-6 and V is TRBV18; 8 bases line up with TRBD1. The germline gives CDR1 KGHSH, CDR2 LQKENI. The CDR3 spans 15 residues. Trimming at V came to 3 bases and at J to 7 bases, leaving 5 bases not matched to a gene. For the CDR3, the DNA is TGTGCCAGCTCACCTCTACAGGGGGGGAATTCACCCCTCCACTTT. Its translation is CASSPLQGGNSPLHF. Variable domain in full (rest from reference TRBV18 and TRBJ1-6): NAGVMQNPRHLVRRRGQEARLRCSPMKGHSHVYWYRQLPEEGLKFMVYLQKENIIDESGMPKERFSAEFPKEGPSILRIQQVVRGDSAAYFCASSPLQGGNSPLHFGNGTRLTVT.